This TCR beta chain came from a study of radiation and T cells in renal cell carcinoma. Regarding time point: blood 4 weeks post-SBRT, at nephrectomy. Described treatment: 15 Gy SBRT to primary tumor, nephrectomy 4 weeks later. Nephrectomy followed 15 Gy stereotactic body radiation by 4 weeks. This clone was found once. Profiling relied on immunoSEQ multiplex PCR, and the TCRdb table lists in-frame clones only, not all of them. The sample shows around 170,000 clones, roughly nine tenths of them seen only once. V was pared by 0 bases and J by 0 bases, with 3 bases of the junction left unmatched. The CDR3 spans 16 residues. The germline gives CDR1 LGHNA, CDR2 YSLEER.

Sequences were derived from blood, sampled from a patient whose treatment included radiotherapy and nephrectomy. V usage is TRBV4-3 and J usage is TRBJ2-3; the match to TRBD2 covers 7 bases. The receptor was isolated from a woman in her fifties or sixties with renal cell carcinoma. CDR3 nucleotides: TGCGCCAGCAGCCAAGAGCCTAGCGGCAGCACAGATACGCAGTATTTT. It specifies CASSQEPSGSTDTQYF.